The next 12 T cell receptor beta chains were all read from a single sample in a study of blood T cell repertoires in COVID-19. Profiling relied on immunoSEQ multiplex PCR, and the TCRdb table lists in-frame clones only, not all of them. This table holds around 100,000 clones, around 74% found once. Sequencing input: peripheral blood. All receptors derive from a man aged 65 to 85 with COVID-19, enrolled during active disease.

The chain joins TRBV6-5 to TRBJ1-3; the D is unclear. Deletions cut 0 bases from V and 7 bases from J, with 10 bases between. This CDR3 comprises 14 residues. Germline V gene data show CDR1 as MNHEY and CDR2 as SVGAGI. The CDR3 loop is CASSYSGQDNTIYF. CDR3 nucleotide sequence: TGTGCCAGCAGTTACTCTGGGCAGGATAACACCATATATTTT.

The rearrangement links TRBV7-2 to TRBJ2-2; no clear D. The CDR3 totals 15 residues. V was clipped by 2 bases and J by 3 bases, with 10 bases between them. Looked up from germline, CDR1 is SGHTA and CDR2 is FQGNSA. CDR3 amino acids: CASSLSTTYTGELFF. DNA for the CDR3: TGTGCCAGCAGCTTATCCACTACCTACACCGGGGAGCTGTTTTTT.

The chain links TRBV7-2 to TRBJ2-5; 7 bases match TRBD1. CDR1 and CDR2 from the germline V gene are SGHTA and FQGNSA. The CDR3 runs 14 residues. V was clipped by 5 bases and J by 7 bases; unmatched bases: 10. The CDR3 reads CASSKGAWAPTQYF. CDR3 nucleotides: TGTGCCAGCAGCAAGGGGGCGTGGGCTCCGACCCAGTACTTC. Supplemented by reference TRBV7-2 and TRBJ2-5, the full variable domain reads GAGVSQSPSNKVTEKGKDVELRCDPISGHTALYWYRQSLGQGLEFLIYFQGNSAPDKSGLPSDRFSAERTGGSVSTLTIQRTQQEDSAVYLCASSKGAWAPTQYFGPGTRLLVL.

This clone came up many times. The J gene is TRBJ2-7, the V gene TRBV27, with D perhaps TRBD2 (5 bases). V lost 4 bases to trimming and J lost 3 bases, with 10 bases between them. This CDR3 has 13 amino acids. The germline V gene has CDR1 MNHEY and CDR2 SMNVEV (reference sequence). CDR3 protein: CASSYGIFYEQYF. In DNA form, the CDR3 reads TGTGCCAGCAGTTACGGGATTTTCTACGAGCAGTACTTC.

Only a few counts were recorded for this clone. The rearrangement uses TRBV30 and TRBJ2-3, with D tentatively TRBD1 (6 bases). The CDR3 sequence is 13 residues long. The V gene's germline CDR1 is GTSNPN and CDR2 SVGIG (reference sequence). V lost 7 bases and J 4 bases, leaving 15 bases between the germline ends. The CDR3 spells CASGQGGSDTQYF. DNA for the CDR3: TGTGCCTCGGGACAAGGAGGTTCAGATACGCAGTATTTT. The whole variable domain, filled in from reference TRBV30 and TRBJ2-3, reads SQTIHQWPATLVQPVGSPLSLECTVEGTSNPNLYWYRQAAGRGLQLLFYSVGIGQISSEVPQNLSASRPQDRQFILSSKKLLLSDSGFYLCASGQGGSDTQYFGPGTRLTVL.

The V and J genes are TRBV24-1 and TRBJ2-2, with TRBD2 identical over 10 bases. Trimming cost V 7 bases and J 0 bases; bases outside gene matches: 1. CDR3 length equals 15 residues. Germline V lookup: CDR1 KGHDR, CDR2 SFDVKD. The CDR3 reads CATRTSGSNTGELFF. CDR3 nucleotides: TGTGCCACCAGGACTAGCGGGTCGAACACCGGGGAGCTGTTTTTT.

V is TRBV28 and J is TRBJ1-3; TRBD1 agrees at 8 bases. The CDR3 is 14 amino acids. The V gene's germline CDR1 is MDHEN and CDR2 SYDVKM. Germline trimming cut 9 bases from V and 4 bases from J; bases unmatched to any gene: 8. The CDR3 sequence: CASSGGREGNTIYF. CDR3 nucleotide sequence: TGTGCCAGTTCAGGGGGCCGAGAGGGAAACACCATATATTTT.

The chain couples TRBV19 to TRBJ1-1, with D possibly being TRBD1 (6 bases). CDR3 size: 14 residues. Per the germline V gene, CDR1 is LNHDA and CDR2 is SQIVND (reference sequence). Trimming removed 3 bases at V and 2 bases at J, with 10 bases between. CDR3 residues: CASSMDSHNTEAFF. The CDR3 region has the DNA TGTGCCAGTAGTATGGACAGCCATAACACTGAAGCTTTCTTT.

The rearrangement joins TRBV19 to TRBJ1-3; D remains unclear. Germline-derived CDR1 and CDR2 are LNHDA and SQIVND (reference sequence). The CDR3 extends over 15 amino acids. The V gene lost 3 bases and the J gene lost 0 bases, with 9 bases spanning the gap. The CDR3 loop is CASSIQDHSGNTIYF. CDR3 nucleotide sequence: TGTGCCAGTAGTATTCAGGATCACTCTGGAAACACCATATATTTT.

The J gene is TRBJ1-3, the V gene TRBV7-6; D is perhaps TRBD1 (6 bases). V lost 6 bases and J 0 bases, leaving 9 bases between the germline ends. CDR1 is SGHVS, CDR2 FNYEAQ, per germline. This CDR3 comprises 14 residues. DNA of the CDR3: TGTGCCAGCAGATCAGGGGACTCTGGAAACACCATATATTTT. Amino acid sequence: CASRSGDSGNTIYF.

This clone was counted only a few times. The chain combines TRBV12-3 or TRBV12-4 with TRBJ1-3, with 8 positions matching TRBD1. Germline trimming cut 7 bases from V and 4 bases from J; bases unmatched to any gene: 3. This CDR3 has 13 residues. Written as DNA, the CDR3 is TGTGCCAGCAATGGACAGGGAGGAAACACCATATATTTT. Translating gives CASNGQGGNTIYF.

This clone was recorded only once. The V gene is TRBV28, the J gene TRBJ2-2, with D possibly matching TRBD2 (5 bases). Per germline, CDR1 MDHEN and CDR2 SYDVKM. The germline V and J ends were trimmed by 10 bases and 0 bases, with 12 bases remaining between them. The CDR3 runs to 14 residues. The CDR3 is CATPRDSNTGELFF. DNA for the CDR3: TGTGCCACACCCCGGGATTCGAACACCGGGGAGCTGTTTTTT.